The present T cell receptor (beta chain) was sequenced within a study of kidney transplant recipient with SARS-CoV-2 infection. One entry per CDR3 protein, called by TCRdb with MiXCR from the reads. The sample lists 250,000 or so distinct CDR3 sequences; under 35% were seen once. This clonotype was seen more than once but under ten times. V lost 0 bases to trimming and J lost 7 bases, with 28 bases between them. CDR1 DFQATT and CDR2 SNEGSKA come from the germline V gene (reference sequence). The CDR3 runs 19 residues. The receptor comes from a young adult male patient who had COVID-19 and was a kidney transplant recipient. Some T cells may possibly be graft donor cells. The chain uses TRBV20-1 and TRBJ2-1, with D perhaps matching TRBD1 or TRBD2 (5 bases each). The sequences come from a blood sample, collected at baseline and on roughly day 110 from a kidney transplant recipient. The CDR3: CSARDFSKVYGTGLNEQFF. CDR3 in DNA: TGCAGTGCTAGAGATTTCTCAAAAGTGTACGGGACGGGTTTGAATGAGCAGTTCTTC.